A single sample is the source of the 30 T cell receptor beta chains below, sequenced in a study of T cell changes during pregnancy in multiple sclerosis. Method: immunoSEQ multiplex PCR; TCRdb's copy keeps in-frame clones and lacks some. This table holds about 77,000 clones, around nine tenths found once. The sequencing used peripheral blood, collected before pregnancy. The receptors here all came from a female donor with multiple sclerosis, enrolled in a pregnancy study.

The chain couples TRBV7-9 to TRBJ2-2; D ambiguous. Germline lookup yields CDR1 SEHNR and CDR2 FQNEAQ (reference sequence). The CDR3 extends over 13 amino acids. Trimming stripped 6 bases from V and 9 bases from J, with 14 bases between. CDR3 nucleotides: TGTGCCAGCAGTCCATACTATAGGCGGGAGCTGTTTTTT. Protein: CASSPYYRRELFF.

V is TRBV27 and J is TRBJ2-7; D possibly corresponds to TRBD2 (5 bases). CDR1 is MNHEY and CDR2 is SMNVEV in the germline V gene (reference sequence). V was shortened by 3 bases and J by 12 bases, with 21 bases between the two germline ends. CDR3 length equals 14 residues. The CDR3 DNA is TGTGCCAGCAGTTTTAGCTTTGGGGAGTACGTGAGGTACTTC. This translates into CASSFSFGEYVRYF.

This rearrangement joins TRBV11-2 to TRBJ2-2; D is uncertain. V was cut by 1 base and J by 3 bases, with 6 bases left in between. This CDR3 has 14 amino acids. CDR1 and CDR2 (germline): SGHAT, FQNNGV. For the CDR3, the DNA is TGTGCCAGCAGCTTAGCGGGTTACACCGGGGAGCTGTTTTTT. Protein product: CASSLAGYTGELFF. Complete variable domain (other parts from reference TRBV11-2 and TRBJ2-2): EAGVAQSPRYKIIEKRQSVAFWCNPISGHATLYWYQQILGQGPKLLIQFQNNGVVDDSQLPKDRFSAERLKGVDSTLKIQPAKLEDSAVYLCASSLAGYTGELFFGEGSRLTVL.

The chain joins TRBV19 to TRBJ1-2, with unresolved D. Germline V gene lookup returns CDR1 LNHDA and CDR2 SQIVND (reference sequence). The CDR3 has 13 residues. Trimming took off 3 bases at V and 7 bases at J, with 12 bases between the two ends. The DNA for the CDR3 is TGTGCCAGTAGTATGGAGGGAATTGGTGGCTACACCTTC. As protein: CASSMEGIGGYTF.

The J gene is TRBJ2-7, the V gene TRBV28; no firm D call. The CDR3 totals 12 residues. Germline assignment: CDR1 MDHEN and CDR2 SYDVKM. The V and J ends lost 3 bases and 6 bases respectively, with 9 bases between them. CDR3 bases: TGTGCCAGCAGTTTGGTGGGCTCCGAGCAGTACTTC. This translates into CASSLVGSEQYF.

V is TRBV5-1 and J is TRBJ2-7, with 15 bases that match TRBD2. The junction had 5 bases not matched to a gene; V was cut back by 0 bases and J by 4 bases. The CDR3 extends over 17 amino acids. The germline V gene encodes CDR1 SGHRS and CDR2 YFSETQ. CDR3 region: CASSLGGLAGGGYEQYF. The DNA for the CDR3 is TGCGCCAGCAGCTTGGGGGGACTAGCGGGGGGAGGTTACGAGCAGTACTTC.

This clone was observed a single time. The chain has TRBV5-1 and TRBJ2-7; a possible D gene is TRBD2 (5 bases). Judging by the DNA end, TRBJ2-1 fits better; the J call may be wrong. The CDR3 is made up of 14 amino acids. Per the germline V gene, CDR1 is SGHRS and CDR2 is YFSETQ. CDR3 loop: CASSLVEGYNEQFF. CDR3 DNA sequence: TGCGCCAGCAGCTTGGTTGAGGGATACAATGAGCAGTTCTTC.

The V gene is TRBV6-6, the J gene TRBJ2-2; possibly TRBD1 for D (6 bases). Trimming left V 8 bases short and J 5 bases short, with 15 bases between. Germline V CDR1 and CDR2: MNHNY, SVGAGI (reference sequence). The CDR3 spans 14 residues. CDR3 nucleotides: TGTGCCAGCCGGGACACCGGGAAAACCGGGGAGCTGTTTTTT. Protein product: CASRDTGKTGELFF.

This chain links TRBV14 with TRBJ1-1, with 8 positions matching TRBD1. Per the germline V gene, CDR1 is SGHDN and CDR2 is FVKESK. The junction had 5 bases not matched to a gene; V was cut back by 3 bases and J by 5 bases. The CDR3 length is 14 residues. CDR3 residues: CASSHARGRTEAFF. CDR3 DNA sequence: TGTGCCAGCAGCCACGCCAGGGGGCGTACTGAAGCTTTCTTT.

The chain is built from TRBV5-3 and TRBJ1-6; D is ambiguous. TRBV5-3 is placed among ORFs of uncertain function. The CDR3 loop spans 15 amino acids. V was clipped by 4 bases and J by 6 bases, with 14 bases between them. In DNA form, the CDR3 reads TGTGCCAGAAGCCTACGATATTTTTGTAATTCACCCCTCCACTTT. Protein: CARSLRYFCNSPLHF.

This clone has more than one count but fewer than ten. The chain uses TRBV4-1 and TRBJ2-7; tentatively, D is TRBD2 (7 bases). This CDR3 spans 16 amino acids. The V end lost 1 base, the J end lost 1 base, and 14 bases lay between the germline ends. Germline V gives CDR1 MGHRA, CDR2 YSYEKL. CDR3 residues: CASSQVLRGPSYEQYF. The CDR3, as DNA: TGCGCCAGCAGCCAAGTCTTGCGGGGGCCATCCTACGAGCAGTACTTC.

The CDR3 loop reads CASSFRGLDGYTF. The CDR3 nucleotides read TGTGCCAGCAGCTTCAGGGGGCTGGACGGCTACACCTTC. The rearrangement uses TRBV7-3 and TRBJ1-2; 8 positions agree with TRBD1. In germline, CDR1 is SGHTA, CDR2 FQGTGA. The CDR3 runs to 13 residues. The J segment lost 8 bases and the V segment lost 3 bases, leaving 5 bases of the junction unmatched. Using reference TRBV7-3 and TRBJ1-2 for the parts outside the CDR3, the full variable domain is GAGVSQTPSNKVTEKGKYVELRCDPISGHTALYWYRQSLGQGPEFLIYFQGTGAADDSGLPNDRFFAVRPEGSVSTLKIQRTERGDSAVYLCASSFRGLDGYTFGSGTRLTVV.

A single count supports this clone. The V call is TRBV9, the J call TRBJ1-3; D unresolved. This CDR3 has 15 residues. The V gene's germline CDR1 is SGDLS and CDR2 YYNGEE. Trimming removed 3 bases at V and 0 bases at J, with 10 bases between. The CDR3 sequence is CASSAHSSSGNTIYF. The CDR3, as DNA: TGTGCCAGCAGCGCCCACAGCAGCTCTGGAAACACCATATATTTT.

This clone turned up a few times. CDR3 residues: CASSDSLASPLHF. The DNA for the CDR3 is TGTGCCAGCAGTGACTCATTGGCTTCACCCCTCCACTTT. V gene TRBV6-4 combines with J gene TRBJ1-6; D not certain. The CDR3 has 13 residues. The V end lost 0 bases, the J end lost 9 bases, and 6 bases lay between the germline ends. Germline CDR1 is MRHNA and CDR2 is SNTAGT.

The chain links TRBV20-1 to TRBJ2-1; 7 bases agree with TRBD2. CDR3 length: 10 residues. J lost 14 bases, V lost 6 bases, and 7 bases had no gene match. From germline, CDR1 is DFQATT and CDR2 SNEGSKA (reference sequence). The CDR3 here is CSAKRGWEFF. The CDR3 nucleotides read TGCAGTGCAAAGCGGGGTTGGGAGTTCTTC.

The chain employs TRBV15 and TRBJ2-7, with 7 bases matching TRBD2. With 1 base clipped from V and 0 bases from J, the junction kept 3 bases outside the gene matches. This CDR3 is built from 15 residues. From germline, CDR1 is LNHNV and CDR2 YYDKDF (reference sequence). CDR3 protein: CATSRGPSGSYEQYF. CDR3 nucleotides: TGTGCCACCAGCAGAGGTCCTAGCGGCTCCTACGAGCAGTACTTC.

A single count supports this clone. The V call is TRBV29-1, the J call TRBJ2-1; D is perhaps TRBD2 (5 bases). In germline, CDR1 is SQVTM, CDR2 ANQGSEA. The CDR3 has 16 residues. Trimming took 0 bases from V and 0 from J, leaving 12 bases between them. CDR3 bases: TGCAGCGTTGAAGAGTGGACGGGATTCTCCTACAATGAGCAGTTCTTC. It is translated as CSVEEWTGFSYNEQFF.

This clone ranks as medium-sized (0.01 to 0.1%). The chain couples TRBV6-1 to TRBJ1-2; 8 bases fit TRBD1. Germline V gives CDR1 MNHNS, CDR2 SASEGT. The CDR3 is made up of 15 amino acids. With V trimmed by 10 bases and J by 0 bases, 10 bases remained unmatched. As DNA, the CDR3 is TGTGCCACAGGAGATACAGGGGGAGCTAACTATGGCTACACCTTC. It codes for CATGDTGGANYGYTF.

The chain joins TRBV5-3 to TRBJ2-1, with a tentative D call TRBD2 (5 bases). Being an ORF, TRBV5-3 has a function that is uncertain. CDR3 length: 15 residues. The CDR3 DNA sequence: TGTGTCCAGAAAGCATTAGCGTGGCCTCGGAATGAGCAGTTCTTC. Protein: CVQKALAWPRNEQFF.

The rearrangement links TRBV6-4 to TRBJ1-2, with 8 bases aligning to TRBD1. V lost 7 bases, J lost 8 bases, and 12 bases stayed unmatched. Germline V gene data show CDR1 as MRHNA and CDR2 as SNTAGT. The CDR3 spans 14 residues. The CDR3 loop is CASKNTGGDQGYTF. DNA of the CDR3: TGTGCCAGCAAAAATACAGGGGGGGATCAAGGCTACACCTTC.

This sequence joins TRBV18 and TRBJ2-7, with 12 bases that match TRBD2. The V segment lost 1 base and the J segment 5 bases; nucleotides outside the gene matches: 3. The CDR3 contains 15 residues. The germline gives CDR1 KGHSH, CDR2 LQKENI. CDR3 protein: CASSPRTSGVNEQYF. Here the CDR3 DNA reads TGTGCCAGCTCACCACGGACTAGCGGGGTCAACGAGCAGTACTTC.

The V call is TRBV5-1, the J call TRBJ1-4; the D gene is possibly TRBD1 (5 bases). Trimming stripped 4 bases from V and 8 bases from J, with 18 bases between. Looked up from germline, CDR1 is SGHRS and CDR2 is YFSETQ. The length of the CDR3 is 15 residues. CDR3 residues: CASSPPGRVGEKLFF. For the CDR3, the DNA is TGCGCCAGCAGCCCCCCGGGCAGGGTGGGCGAAAAACTGTTTTTT.

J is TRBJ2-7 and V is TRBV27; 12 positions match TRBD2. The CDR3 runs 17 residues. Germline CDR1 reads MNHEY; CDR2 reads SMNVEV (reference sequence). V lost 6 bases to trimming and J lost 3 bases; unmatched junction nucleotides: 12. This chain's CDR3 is CASSPRLAGASLYEQYF. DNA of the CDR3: TGTGCCAGCAGCCCGAGACTAGCGGGGGCATCACTCTACGAGCAGTACTTC.

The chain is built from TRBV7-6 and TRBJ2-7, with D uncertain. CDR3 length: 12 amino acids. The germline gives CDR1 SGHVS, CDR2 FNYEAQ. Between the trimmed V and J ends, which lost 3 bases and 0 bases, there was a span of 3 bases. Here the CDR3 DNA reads TGTGCCAGCAGCTTCAACTCCTACGAGCAGTACTTC. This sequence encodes CASSFNSYEQYF.

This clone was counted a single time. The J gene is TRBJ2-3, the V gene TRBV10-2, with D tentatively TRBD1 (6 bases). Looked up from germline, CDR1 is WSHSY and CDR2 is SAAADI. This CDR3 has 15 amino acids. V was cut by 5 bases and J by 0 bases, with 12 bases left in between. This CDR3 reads CASSLMRGSTDTQYF. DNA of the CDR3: TGCGCCAGCAGTCTAATGAGGGGGAGCACAGATACGCAGTATTTT.

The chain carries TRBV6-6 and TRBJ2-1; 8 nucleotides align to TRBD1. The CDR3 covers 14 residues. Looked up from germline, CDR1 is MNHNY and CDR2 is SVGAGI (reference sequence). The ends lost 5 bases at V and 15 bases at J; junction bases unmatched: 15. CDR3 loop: CASSPLDRDYPWFF. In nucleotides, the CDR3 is TGTGCCAGCAGTCCGCTGGACAGGGATTATCCATGGTTCTTC.

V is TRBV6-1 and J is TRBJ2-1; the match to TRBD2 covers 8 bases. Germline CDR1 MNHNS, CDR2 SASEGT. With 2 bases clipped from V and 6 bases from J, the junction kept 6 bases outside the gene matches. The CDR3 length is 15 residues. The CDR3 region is CASSESAGGGNEQFF. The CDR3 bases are TGTGCCAGCAGTGAATCCGCGGGGGGTGGCAATGAGCAGTTCTTC.

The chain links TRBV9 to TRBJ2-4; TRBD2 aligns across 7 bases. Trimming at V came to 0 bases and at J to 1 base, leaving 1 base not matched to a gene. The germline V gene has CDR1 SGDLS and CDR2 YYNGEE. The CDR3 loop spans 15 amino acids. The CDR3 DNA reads TGTGCCAGCAGCGTAGGGGAGGGGGCCAAAAACATTCAGTACTTC. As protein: CASSVGEGAKNIQYF.

CDR3 region: CASSLGPTRFSYEQYF. CDR3 bases: TGTGCCAGCAGCCTGGGACCCACTAGATTTTCCTACGAGCAGTACTTC. The chain joins TRBV5-4 to TRBJ2-7; D may be TRBD1 or TRBD2 (5 bases each). The CDR3 totals 16 residues. Germline CDR1 and CDR2: SGHNT and YYREEE (reference sequence). V dropped 4 bases and J dropped 1 base, with 18 bases sitting between them.

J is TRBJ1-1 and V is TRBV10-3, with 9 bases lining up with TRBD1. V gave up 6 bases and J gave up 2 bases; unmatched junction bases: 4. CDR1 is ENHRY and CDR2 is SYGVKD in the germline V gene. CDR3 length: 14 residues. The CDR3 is CAIRTGQGNTEAFF. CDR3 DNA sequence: TGTGCCATCAGGACGGGACAGGGCAACACTGAAGCTTTCTTT.